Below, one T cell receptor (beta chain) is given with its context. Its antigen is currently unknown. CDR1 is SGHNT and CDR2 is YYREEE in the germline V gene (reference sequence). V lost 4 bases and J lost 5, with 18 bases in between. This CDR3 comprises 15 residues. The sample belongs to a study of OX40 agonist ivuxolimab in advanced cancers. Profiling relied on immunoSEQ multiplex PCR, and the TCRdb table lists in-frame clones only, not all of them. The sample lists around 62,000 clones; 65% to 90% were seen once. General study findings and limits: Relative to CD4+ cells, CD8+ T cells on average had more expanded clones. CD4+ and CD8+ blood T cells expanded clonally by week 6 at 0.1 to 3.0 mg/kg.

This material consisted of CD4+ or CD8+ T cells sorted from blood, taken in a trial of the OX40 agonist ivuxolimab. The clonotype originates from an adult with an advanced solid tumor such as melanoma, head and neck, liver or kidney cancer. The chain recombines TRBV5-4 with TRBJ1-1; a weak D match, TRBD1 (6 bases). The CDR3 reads CASSEGGGRETEAFF. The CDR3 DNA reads TGTGCCAGCAGCGAGGGGGGGGGCCGGGAGACTGAAGCTTTCTTT.